The 16 T cell receptor beta chains below were found in one sample sequenced in a study of cytomegalovirus exposure and HLA in healthy donors. Primers: 60 Vbeta forward and 13 Jbeta reverse. TCRdb's copy holds only in-frame clones and misses some; the assay was immunoSEQ multiplex PCR. The table has 90,000 to 120,000 clones, more than 75% seen once; the top ten hold over 3.5%. The specimen was PBMCs. These receptors were collected from a woman aged 45 to 65 in good health and CMV-seropositive.

This chain links TRBV30 with TRBJ1-5, with a weak D call TRBD1 (6 bases). Deletions cut 4 bases from V and 2 bases from J, with 15 bases between. From germline, CDR1 is GTSNPN and CDR2 SVGIG (reference sequence). The CDR3 has 15 residues. CDR3 nucleotides: TGTGCCTGGAACCCCCAGGGGCTCGGCAATCAGCCCCAGCATTTT. The encoded protein is CAWNPQGLGNQPQHF.

CDR3 residues: CASREIGTGAYVGYGYTF. DNA for the CDR3: TGTGCCAGCAGGGAAATAGGGACAGGAGCGTATGTGGGCTATGGCTACACCTTC. J is TRBJ1-2 and V is TRBV27; 8 nucleotides match TRBD1. CDR3 length equals 18 residues. From germline, CDR1 is MNHEY and CDR2 SMNVEV (reference sequence). V was pared by 6 bases and J by 4 bases, with 19 bases of the junction left unmatched.

This clone has a handful of counts. CDR3 sequence: CASRVGATDTQYF. The CDR3 DNA sequence: TGTGCCAGCAGGGTGGGGGCTACAGATACGCAGTATTTT. The V and J genes are TRBV6-5 and TRBJ2-3, with D perhaps TRBD1 (6 bases). Germline loops: CDR1 MNHEY, CDR2 SVGAGI. The length of the CDR3 is 13 residues. The V gene lost 6 bases and the J gene lost 3 bases, with 10 bases spanning the gap.

The V gene is TRBV6-1, the J gene TRBJ1-2; D is unresolved. V was clipped by 5 bases and J by 2 bases, with 15 bases between them. The CDR3 sequence is 15 residues long. CDR1 and CDR2 from the germline V gene are MNHNS and SASEGT. CDR3 loop: CASSQSPPENYGYTF. The CDR3 coding sequence is TGTGCCAGCAGTCAGTCCCCTCCCGAAAACTATGGCTACACCTTC.

This clone was observed a handful of times. The CDR3 sequence is CAWRAGGTYEQYF. In DNA, the CDR3 is TGTGCCTGGAGAGCAGGGGGTACCTACGAGCAGTACTTC. V and J are TRBV30 and TRBJ2-7; TRBD1 agrees at 7 bases. The length of the CDR3 is 13 residues. After removal of 3 bases from V and 2 bases from J, the junction contained 4 bases not matched to a gene. Germline assignment: CDR1 GTSNPN and CDR2 SVGIG (reference sequence).

The rearrangement uses TRBV12-5 and TRBJ1-1; D unresolved. V lost 0 bases, J lost 5 bases, and 13 bases lay in between. Germline V gene data show CDR1 as LGHNT and CDR2 as FRNRAP. This CDR3 is built from 15 residues. The chain's CDR3 is CASGLVISRGTEAFF. The CDR3 DNA reads as TGTGCTAGTGGTTTGGTAATAAGCCGGGGAACTGAAGCTTTCTTT.

This CDR3 reads CASSFTQTNTGELFF. CDR3 nucleotides: TGCGCCAGCAGCTTTACCCAGACGAACACCGGGGAGCTGTTTTTT. V gene TRBV5-1 combines with J gene TRBJ2-2; no clear D. CDR1 is SGHRS, CDR2 YFSETQ, per germline. The CDR3 runs to 15 residues. V dropped 2 bases and J dropped 0 bases, with 8 bases sitting between them.

The chain combines TRBV6-1 with TRBJ2-5; D ambiguous. The germline V gene has CDR1 MNHNS and CDR2 SASEGT. Trimming stripped 6 bases from V and 5 bases from J, with 13 bases between. This CDR3 comprises 13 residues. The CDR3 protein is CASSAVLGETQYF. DNA for the CDR3: TGTGCCAGCAGCGCTGTCCTCGGGGAGACCCAGTACTTC.

The rearrangement joins TRBV7-8 to TRBJ2-3; a weak D match, TRBD2 (6 bases). This CDR3 has 15 amino acids. Trimming removed 5 bases from V and 5 bases from J, with 17 bases in between. Germline-derived CDR1 and CDR2 are SGHVS and FQNEAQ. This CDR3 is CASSLYGTPIDTQYF. The CDR3, as DNA: TGTGCCAGCAGCCTATATGGGACTCCCATAGATACGCAGTATTTT.

The rearrangement links TRBV6-1 to TRBJ2-5, with 9 bases identical to TRBD2. The V and J ends lost 1 base and 2 bases, in that order; junction bases with no gene match: 5. Looked up from germline, CDR1 is MNHNS and CDR2 is SASEGT. This CDR3 is 16 amino acids long. DNA of the CDR3: TGTGCCAGCAGTGAAGAGACTAGCGGTTGGCAAGAGACCCAGTACTTC. Protein product: CASSEETSGWQETQYF.

The chain combines TRBV5-1 with TRBJ2-7; 8 bases line up with TRBD2. After removal of 4 bases from V and 6 bases from J, the junction contained 12 bases not matched to a gene. CDR1 SGHRS and CDR2 YFSETQ come from the germline V gene. This CDR3 contains 15 residues. This chain's CDR3 is CASSLGGGRRREQYF. Here the CDR3 DNA reads TGCGCCAGCAGCCTTGGGGGCGGGAGGAGGCGCGAGCAGTACTTC. Full variable domain (remainder filled in from reference TRBV5-1 and TRBJ2-7): KAGVTQTPRYLIKTRGQQVTLSCSPISGHRSVSWYQQTPGQGLQFLFEYFSETQRNKGNFPGRFSGRQFSNSRSEMNVSTLELGDSALYLCASSLGGGRRREQYFGPGTRLTVT.

The chain has TRBV19 and TRBJ1-2; D is possibly TRBD1 (5 bases). Germline CDR1 and CDR2: LNHDA and SQIVND (reference sequence). The CDR3 length is 11 residues. V was clipped by 7 bases and J by 9 bases, with 12 bases between them. CDR3 region: CASTDSRRYTF. The DNA of the CDR3 is TGTGCCAGTACCGACAGTAGGCGCTACACCTTC.

The rearrangement joins TRBV4-1 to TRBJ1-3; 11 bases match TRBD1. The V segment lost 0 bases and the J segment 8 bases; nucleotides outside the gene matches: 6. This CDR3 has 16 amino acids. Per germline, CDR1 MGHRA and CDR2 YSYEKL. For the CDR3, the DNA is TGCGCCAGCAGCCAAGATCGGGACAGGGGGATAGACACCATATATTTT. Amino acid sequence: CASSQDRDRGIDTIYF.

This chain connects TRBV4-1 to TRBJ2-1; 10 nucleotides align to TRBD2. Per germline, CDR1 MGHRA and CDR2 YSYEKL. The V segment lost 1 base and the J segment 12 bases; nucleotides outside the gene matches: 12. The CDR3 runs 16 residues. The CDR3, as DNA: TGCGCCAGCAGCCAAGGTCCTCTAGCGGGAGTAGGGGGGCAGTTCTTC. This translates into CASSQGPLAGVGGQFF.

This clone was recorded only once. The rearrangement uses TRBV11-2 and TRBJ1-3; D is uncertain. The CDR3 extends over 12 amino acids. The germline gives CDR1 SGHAT, CDR2 FQNNGV. Trimming took 3 bases from V and 4 from J, leaving 4 bases between them. DNA for the CDR3: TGTGCCAGCAGCTTGGCCGGAAACACCATATATTTT. As protein: CASSLAGNTIYF.

Worth noting for this clone: The identical CDR3 is also encoded by other nucleotide sequences in the sample. This chain uses TRBV6-6 with TRBJ1-1, with D unclear. The CDR3 sequence is 14 residues long. Trimming took off 0 bases at V and 1 base at J, with 6 bases between the two ends. CDR1 and CDR2 from the germline V gene are MNHNY and SVGAGI (reference sequence). This CDR3 reads CASSYSRENTEAFF. CDR3 in DNA: TGTGCCAGCAGTTACTCGAGAGAGAACACTGAAGCTTTCTTT.